The clone carrying this T cell receptor (beta chain) was seen once. These data come from a study of cytomegalovirus exposure and HLA in healthy donors. With 60 Vbeta and 13 Jbeta primers, the PCR was carried out. Some clones are missing from TCRdb's copy, which holds only in-frame ones; the method was immunoSEQ multiplex PCR. This sample has under 300,000 clones, with roughly 70% found just once. V was clipped by 2 bases and J by 2 bases, with 11 bases between them. Germline lookup yields CDR1 SGHTS and CDR2 YDEGEE. CDR3 length equals 15 residues. This sequence was found in a female donor in good health and CMV-seronegative. The rearrangement joins TRBV5-8 to TRBJ2-1, with D perhaps matching TRBD1 (6 bases). The specimen sequenced was PBMCs. CDR3: CASSFQGSAYNEQFF. Here the CDR3 DNA reads TGTGCCAGCAGCTTCCAGGGGTCCGCCTACAATGAGCAGTTCTTC.